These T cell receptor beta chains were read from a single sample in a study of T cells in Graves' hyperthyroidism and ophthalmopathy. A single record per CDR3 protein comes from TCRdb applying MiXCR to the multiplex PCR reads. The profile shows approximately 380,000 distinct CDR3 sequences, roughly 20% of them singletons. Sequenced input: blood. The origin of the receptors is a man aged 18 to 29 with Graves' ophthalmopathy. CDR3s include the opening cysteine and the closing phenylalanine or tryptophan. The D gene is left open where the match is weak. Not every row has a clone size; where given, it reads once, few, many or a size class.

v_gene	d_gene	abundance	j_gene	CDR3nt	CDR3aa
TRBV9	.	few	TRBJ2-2	TGTGCCAGCAGCGTACGGGCGAGCACCGGGGAGCTGTTTTTT	CASSVRASTGELFF
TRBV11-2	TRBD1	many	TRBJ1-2	TGTGCCAGCAGCTTAGAGGGACAGGGGGCTGGCTACACCTTC	CASSLEGQGAGYTF
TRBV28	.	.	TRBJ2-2	TGTGCCAGCAGGGGTGGGAGCGCGAACACCGGGGAGCTGTTTTTT	CASRGGSANTGELFF
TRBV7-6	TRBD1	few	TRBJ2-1	TGTGCCAGCAGCCCGAAGTGGGGACAGGGGAGGAGTGCTCGTGAGCAGTTCTTC	CASSPKWGQGRSAREQFF
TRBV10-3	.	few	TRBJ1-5	TGTGCCATCAGTGAGGAGAGGAGCAATCAGCCCCAGCATTTT	CAISEERSNQPQHF
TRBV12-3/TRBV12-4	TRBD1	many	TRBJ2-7	TGTGCCAGCAGTCCGACAGGGGGCATATTTCACTTC	CASSPTGGIFHF
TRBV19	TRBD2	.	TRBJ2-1	TGTGCCAGTAGTAAACCCGGGACTAGCGGGGGGGTCAGCTACAATGAGCAGTTCTTC	CASSKPGTSGGVSYNEQFF
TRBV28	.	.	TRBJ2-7	TGTGCCAGCAGTTGGGCGGGGTCCGCCTACGAGCAGTACTTC	CASSWAGSAYEQYF
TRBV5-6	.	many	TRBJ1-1	TGTGCCAGCACCCCTGGTGCCTCCAGGGAAGCTTTCTTT	CASTPGASREAFF
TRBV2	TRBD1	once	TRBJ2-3	TGTGCCAGCAGTAGACGAGCAGGGGGCAGGACAGATACGCAGTATTTT	CASSRRAGGRTDTQYF
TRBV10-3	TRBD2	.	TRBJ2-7	TGTGCCATCAGTTACGGGACTAGTATCGGAGAGCAGTACTTC	CAISYGTSIGEQYF
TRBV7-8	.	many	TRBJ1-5	TGTGCCAGCAGCTTAGCAAGGGAGAGAAGGCCCCAGCATTTT	CASSLARERRPQHF
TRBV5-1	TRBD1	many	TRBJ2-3	TGCGCCAGCAGACAGGGGGGACGAGATACGCAGTATTTT	CASRQGGRDTQYF
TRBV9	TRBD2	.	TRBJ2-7	TGTGCCAGCAGCGTCGGACTAGGCTACGAGCAGTACTTC	CASSVGLGYEQYF
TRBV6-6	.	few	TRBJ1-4	TGTGCCAGCAGTTACTCGAGCGGGGAAAAACTGTTTTTT	CASSYSSGEKLFF
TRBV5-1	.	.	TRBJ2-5	TGCGCCAGCAGCAGGGACCTGGGGGGAAGAAAAGAGACCCAGTACTTC	CASSRDLGGRKETQYF
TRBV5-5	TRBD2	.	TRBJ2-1	TGTGCCAGCAGCTTGGGGGTAGCGGGGGGAAGGTACAATGAGCAGTTCTTC	CASSLGVAGGRYNEQFF